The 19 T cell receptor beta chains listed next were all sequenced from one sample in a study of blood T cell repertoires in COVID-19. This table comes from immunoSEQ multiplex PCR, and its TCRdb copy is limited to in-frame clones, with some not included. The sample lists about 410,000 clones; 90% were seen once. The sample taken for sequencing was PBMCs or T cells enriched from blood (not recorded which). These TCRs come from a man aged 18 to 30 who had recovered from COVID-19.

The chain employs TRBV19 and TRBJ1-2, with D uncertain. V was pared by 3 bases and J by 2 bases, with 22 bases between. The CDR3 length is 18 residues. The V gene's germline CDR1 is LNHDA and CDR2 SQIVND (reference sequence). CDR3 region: CASSIRYGFEPLNYGYTF. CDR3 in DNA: TGTGCCAGTAGTATTCGGTACGGGTTCGAGCCCCTGAACTATGGCTACACCTTC.

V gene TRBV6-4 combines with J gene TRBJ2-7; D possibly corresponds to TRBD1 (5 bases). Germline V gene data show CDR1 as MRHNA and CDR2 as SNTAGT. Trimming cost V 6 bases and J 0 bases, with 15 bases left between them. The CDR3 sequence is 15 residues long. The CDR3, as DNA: TGTGCCAGCAGGCGAACCGACAGTAGCTCCTACGAGCAGTACTTC. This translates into CASRRTDSSSYEQYF.

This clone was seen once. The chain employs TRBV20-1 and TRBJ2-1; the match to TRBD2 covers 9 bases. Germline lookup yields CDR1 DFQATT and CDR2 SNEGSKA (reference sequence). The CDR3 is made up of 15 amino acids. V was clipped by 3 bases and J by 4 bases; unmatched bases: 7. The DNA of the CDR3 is TGCAGTGCTAGTGCCCTAGCGGGGAGATACAATGAGCAGTTCTTC. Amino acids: CSASALAGRYNEQFF.

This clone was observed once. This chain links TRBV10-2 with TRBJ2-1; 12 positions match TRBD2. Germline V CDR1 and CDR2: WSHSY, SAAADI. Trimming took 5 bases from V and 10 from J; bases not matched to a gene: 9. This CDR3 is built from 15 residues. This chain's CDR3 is CASSLRLAGAREQFF. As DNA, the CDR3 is TGCGCCAGCAGTTTAAGACTAGCGGGAGCACGAGAGCAGTTCTTC.

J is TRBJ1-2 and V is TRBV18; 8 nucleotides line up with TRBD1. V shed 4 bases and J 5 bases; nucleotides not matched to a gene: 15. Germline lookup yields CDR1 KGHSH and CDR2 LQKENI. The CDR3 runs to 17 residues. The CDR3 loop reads CASSRTDRGRPGYGYTF. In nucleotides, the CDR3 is TGTGCCAGCTCACGTACTGACAGGGGACGACCGGGGTATGGCTACACCTTC.

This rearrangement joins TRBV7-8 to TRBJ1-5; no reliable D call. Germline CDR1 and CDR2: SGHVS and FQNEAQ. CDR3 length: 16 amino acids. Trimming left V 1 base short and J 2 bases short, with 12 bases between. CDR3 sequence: CASSLGSGQGNQPQHF. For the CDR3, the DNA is TGTGCCAGCAGCTTAGGGAGCGGCCAGGGCAATCAGCCCCAGCATTTT.

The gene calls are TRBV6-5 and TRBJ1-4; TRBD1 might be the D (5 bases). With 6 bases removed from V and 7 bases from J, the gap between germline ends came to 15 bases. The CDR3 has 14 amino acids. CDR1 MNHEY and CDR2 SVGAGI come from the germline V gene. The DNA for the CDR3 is TGTGCCAGCAGAAACAGGTCTCAGCGTGAAAAACTGTTTTTT. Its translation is CASRNRSQREKLFF.

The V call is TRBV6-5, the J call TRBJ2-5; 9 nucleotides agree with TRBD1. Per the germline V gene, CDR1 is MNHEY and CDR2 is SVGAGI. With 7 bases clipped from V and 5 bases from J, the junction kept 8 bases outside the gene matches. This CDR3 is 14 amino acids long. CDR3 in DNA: TGTGCCAGCACCCCACAGGGGGCGCAGGAGACCCAGTACTTC. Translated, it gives CASTPQGAQETQYF.

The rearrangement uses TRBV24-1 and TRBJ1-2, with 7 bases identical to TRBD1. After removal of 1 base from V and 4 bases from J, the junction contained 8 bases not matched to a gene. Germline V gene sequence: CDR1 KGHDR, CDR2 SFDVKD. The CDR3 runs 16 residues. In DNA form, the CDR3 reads TGTGCCACCAGTGATTTCCCCAGGACAGGACTCTATGGCTACACCTTC. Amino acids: CATSDFPRTGLYGYTF.

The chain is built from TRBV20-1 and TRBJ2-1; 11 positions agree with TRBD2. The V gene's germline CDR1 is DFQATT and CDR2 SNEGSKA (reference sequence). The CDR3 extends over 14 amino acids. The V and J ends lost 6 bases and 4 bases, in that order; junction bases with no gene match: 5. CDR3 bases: TGCAGTGCGAGTGGGACTAGCGGTTACAATGAGCAGTTCTTC. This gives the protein CSASGTSGYNEQFF.

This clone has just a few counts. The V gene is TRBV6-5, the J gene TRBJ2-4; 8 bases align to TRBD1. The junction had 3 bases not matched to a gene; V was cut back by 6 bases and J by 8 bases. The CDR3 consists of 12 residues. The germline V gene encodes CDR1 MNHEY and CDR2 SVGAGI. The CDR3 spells CASRETGDIQYF. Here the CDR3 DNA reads TGTGCCAGCAGGGAGACAGGGGACATTCAGTACTTC.

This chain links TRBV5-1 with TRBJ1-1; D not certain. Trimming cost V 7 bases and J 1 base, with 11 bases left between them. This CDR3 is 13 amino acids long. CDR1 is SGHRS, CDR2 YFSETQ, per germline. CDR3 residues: CASAITGNTEAFF. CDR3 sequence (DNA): TGCGCCAGCGCTATAACTGGGAACACTGAAGCTTTCTTT.

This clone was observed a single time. The CDR3 DNA is TGTGCCAGCAGCTTGGATCGACAGCGAGCTAATTCACCCCTCCACTTT. This codes for CASSLDRQRANSPLHF. The rearrangement links TRBV5-4 to TRBJ1-6; D possibly corresponds to TRBD1 (5 bases). CDR3 length: 16 residues. Germline V CDR1 and CDR2: SGHNT, YYREEE (reference sequence). Trimming pared 0 bases from V and 6 bases from J, leaving 13 bases between.

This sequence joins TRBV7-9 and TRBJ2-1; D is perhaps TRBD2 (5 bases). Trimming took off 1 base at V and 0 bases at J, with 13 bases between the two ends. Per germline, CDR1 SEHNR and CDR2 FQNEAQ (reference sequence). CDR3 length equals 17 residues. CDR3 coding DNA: TGTGCCAGCAGCTTAGGGACTGGAAAAAGCTCCTACAATGAGCAGTTCTTC. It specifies CASSLGTGKSSYNEQFF. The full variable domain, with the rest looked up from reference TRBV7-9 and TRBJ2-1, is DTGVSQNPRHKITKRGQNVTFRCDPISEHNRLYWYRQTLGQGPEFLTYFQNEAQLEKSRLLSDRFSAERPKGSFSTLEIQRTEQGDSAMYLCASSLGTGKSSYNEQFFGPGTRLTVL.

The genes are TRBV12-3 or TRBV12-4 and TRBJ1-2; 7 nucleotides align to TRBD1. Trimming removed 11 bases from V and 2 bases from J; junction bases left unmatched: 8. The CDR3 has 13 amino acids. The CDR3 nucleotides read TGTGCCGGGTCAGACAGGGCAAACTATGGCTACACCTTC. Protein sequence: CAGSDRANYGYTF.

CDR3 nucleotides: TGTGCCAGCAGCTCGCGACAAGATTTGAACACTGAAGCTTTCTTT. It codes for CASSSRQDLNTEAFF. This chain joins TRBV5-5 and TRBJ1-1; D remains ambiguous. The germline V and J ends were trimmed by 3 bases and 0 bases, with 12 bases remaining between them. This CDR3 has 15 residues. The germline CDR1 and CDR2 sequences are SGHKS and YYEKEE (reference sequence).

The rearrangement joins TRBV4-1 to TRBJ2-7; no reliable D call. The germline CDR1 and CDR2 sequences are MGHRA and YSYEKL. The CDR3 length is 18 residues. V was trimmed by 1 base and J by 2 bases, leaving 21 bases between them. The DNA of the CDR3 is TGCGCCAGCAGCCAAGGTCACGGCGGATATAGTCAAGCCTACGAGCAGTACTTC. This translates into CASSQGHGGYSQAYEQYF.

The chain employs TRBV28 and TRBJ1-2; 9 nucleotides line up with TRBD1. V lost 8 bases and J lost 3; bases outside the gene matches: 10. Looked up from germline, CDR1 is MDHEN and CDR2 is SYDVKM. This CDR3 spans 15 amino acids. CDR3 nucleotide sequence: TGTGCCAGCGGACCACAGGGGGCGGACGACTATGGCTACACCTTC. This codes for CASGPQGADDYGYTF.

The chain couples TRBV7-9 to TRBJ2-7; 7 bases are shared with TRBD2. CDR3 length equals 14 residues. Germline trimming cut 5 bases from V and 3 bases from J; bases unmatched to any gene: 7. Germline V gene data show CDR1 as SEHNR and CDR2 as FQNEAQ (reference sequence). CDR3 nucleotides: TGTGCCAGCAGCGAGGCCGGGACTATCTACGAGCAGTACTTC. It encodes CASSEAGTIYEQYF.